A single sample is the source of the 19 T cell receptor beta chains below, sequenced in a study of blood T cell repertoires in COVID-19. TCRdb's copy holds only in-frame clones and misses some; the assay was immunoSEQ multiplex PCR. The repertoire holds about 140,000 clones, 86% seen once, with approximately 4.3% in the top ten. The sequenced sample was PBMCs or T cells enriched from blood (not recorded which). The receptors stem from a man aged 50 or older who had recovered from COVID-19.

The chain joins TRBV15 to TRBJ2-2, with 7 bases that match TRBD2. CDR3 size: 14 residues. Germline V gene data show CDR1 as LNHNV and CDR2 as YYDKDF (reference sequence). V dropped 7 bases and J dropped 6; count of bases not matched to a gene: 8. Written as DNA, the CDR3 is TGTGCCACCACAGCGGGACGTAACCCCGGGGAGCTGTTTTTT. Translated: CATTAGRNPGELFF.

The V and J genes are TRBV13 and TRBJ2-2; 9 bases line up with TRBD2. After removal of 0 bases from V and 0 bases from J, the junction contained 2 bases not matched to a gene. This CDR3 is built from 17 residues. The germline gives CDR1 PRHDT, CDR2 FYEKMQ (reference sequence). The CDR3 nucleotides read TGTGCCAGCAGCTTAGGTGGACTAGCGACGAACACCGGGGAGCTGTTTTTT. This gives the protein CASSLGGLATNTGELFF.

This chain joins TRBV11-2 and TRBJ1-2; TRBD1 might be the D (6 bases). The germline V gene has CDR1 SGHAT and CDR2 FQNNGV. Trimming took off 1 base at V and 3 bases at J, with 15 bases between the two ends. The CDR3 covers 16 residues. CDR3 in amino acids: CASSLVTGLGDYGYTF. The CDR3 nucleotides read TGTGCCAGCAGCTTAGTTACAGGGTTGGGGGACTATGGCTACACCTTC.

The chain employs TRBV11-3 and TRBJ2-2; 12 bases fit TRBD2. V shed 1 base and J 4 bases; nucleotides not matched to a gene: 10. The CDR3 contains 19 residues. Germline V gives CDR1 SGHNT, CDR2 YENEEA. Here the CDR3 reads CASSLGFGGGLAGTGELFF. CDR3 coding DNA: TGTGCCAGCAGCTTAGGATTCGGCGGGGGACTAGCGGGCACCGGGGAGCTGTTTTTT.

The rearrangement joins TRBV10-2 to TRBJ2-5; TRBD1 might be the D (6 bases). Germline CDR1 reads WSHSY; CDR2 reads SAAADI. The CDR3 loop spans 16 amino acids. The V end lost 1 base, the J end lost 4 bases, and 16 bases lay between the germline ends. In DNA, the CDR3 is TGCGCCAGCAGTGAGTTTATACAGGGTAATAGAGAGACCCAGTACTTC. Its translation is CASSEFIQGNRETQYF.

The chain is built from TRBV28 and TRBJ2-1, with D possibly being TRBD2 (6 bases). Trimming stripped 3 bases from V and 10 bases from J, with 13 bases between. Germline V gene sequence: CDR1 MDHEN, CDR2 SYDVKM. CDR3 size: 13 residues. CDR3 in amino acids: CASSFAGSSEQFF. The CDR3 DNA sequence: TGTGCCAGCAGTTTTGCGGGGTCATCGGAGCAGTTCTTC.

J is TRBJ2-3 and V is TRBV5-4; 12 nucleotides match TRBD2. The CDR3 consists of 16 residues. V gave up 0 bases and J gave up 3 bases; unmatched junction bases: 2. Germline CDR1 and CDR2: SGHNT and YYREEE (reference sequence). The CDR3 loop is CASSLGLAGATDTQYF. CDR3 nucleotide sequence: TGTGCCAGCAGCTTGGGACTAGCGGGAGCGACAGATACGCAGTATTTT.

The chain is built from TRBV11-2 and TRBJ2-7; 8 nucleotides align to TRBD1. After removal of 6 bases from V and 7 bases from J, the junction contained 8 bases not matched to a gene. Germline V gene data show CDR1 as SGHAT and CDR2 as FQNNGV. The CDR3 has 13 amino acids. CDR3 in amino acids: CASSPDRAREQYV. CDR3 coding DNA: TGTGCCAGCAGTCCGGACAGGGCACGGGAGCAGTACGTC.

The chain has TRBV7-8 and TRBJ1-2, with 9 positions matching TRBD1. With V trimmed by 5 bases and J by 8 bases, 9 bases remained unmatched. CDR1 is SGHVS and CDR2 is FQNEAQ in the germline V gene. This CDR3 region has 14 residues. The CDR3 coding sequence is TGTGCCAGCAGCGCCGGGACAGGGCGGGTGGGCTACACCTTC. Protein product: CASSAGTGRVGYTF.

This chain uses TRBV6-5 with TRBJ1-6; D remains unclear. Germline CDR1 reads MNHEY; CDR2 reads SVGAGI. V was shortened by 0 bases and J by 7 bases, with 13 bases between the two germline ends. CDR3 length: 16 residues. CDR3 loop: CASSYSIFAGNSPLHF. As DNA, the CDR3 is TGTGCCAGCAGTTACTCGATATTCGCTGGCAATTCACCCCTCCACTTT.

The V gene is TRBV15, the J gene TRBJ2-1; possible D gene TRBD2, 6 bases. CDR3 length: 18 residues. V lost 0 bases and J 0 bases, leaving 15 bases between the germline ends. Germline V lookup: CDR1 LNHNV, CDR2 YYDKDF (reference sequence). CDR3 sequence reads: CATSRDRRYGSSYNEQFF. Written as DNA, the CDR3 is TGTGCCACCAGCAGAGATCGAAGGTACGGGAGCTCCTACAATGAGCAGTTCTTC.

The V call is TRBV7-2, the J call TRBJ1-2, with TRBD1 as a possible D gene (6 bases). CDR3 size: 17 residues. Looked up from germline, CDR1 is SGHTA and CDR2 is FQGNSA. V dropped 5 bases and J dropped 7 bases, with 26 bases sitting between them. DNA of the CDR3: TGTGCCAGCAGCCTAGGGGGACTTCCCGGGAAGTCTGGTGGCTACACCTTC. Translation gives CASSLGGLPGKSGGYTF.

V usage is TRBV11-2 and J usage is TRBJ2-7; 10 nucleotides align to TRBD2. CDR1 and CDR2 (germline): SGHAT, FQNNGV. CDR3 length: 15 residues. The V gene end was trimmed by 1 base and the J gene end by 6 bases; junction bases not matched to a gene: 6. The CDR3: CASSLGASGRGEQYF. The DNA for the CDR3 is TGTGCCAGCAGCTTAGGGGCTAGCGGGAGAGGCGAGCAGTACTTC. Filled out from reference TRBV11-2 and TRBJ2-7, the complete variable domain reads EAGVAQSPRYKIIEKRQSVAFWCNPISGHATLYWYQQILGQGPKLLIQFQNNGVVDDSQLPKDRFSAERLKGVDSTLKIQPAKLEDSAVYLCASSLGASGRGEQYFGPGTRLTVT.

This rearrangement joins TRBV28 to TRBJ1-2; D is uncertain. Per germline, CDR1 MDHEN and CDR2 SYDVKM. The CDR3 sequence is 15 residues long. Trimming pared 5 bases from V and 4 bases from J, leaving 17 bases between. The CDR3: CASSPNVARSYGYTF. The CDR3 coding sequence is TGTGCCAGCAGTCCCAACGTAGCTAGGTCCTATGGCTACACCTTC.

V and J are TRBV4-3 and TRBJ1-1; TRBD1 matches at 8 bases. This CDR3 contains 14 residues. V lost 4 bases and J lost 5; bases outside the gene matches: 6. Germline V lookup: CDR1 LGHNA, CDR2 YSLEER. CDR3 amino acids: CASSLETGVTEAFF. For the CDR3, the DNA is TGCGCCAGCAGCCTCGAGACAGGGGTGACTGAAGCTTTCTTT.

This chain uses TRBV2 with TRBJ1-4, with 9 bases lining up with TRBD1. The length of the CDR3 is 15 residues. The junction had 5 bases not matched to a gene; V was cut back by 3 bases and J by 6 bases. Germline V gene data show CDR1 as SNHLY and CDR2 as FYNNEI. In nucleotides, the CDR3 is TGTGCCAGCAGTGAGACAGGGGGTGTATATGAAAAACTGTTTTTT. Its translation is CASSETGGVYEKLFF.

The chain employs TRBV28 and TRBJ2-7; D is ambiguous. CDR1 and CDR2 (germline): MDHEN, SYDVKM. The V gene lost 6 bases and the J gene lost 4 bases, with 10 bases spanning the gap. The CDR3 is made up of 12 amino acids. The CDR3 DNA reads as TGTGCCAGCAGCCCTGACAAGTACGAGCAGTACGTC. Protein sequence: CASSPDKYEQYV.

The count of this clone is one. The rearrangement uses TRBV28 and TRBJ1-1; 10 bases agree with TRBD1. The CDR3 length is 14 residues. V was clipped by 5 bases and J by 7 bases; unmatched bases: 7. In germline, CDR1 is MDHEN, CDR2 SYDVKM. CDR3 in DNA: TGTGCCAGCAGTCGGACAGGGGGTTATTATGAAGCTTTCTTT. Translation gives CASSRTGGYYEAFF.

The rearrangement joins TRBV4-2 to TRBJ2-3; the D is unclear. The CDR3 sequence is 16 residues long. Germline values: CDR1 LGHNA, CDR2 YNFKEQ. V lost 0 bases, J lost 1 base, and 11 bases lay in between. The CDR3 sequence is CASSQDLGSGTDTQYF. Here the CDR3 DNA reads TGTGCCAGCAGCCAAGATTTGGGCAGTGGCACAGATACGCAGTATTTT.